This T cell receptor beta chain was identified during a study of T-cell memory formation after mild COVID-19. The germline V gene has CDR1 SGHDT and CDR2 YYEEEE. With V trimmed by 2 bases and J by 6 bases, 16 bases remained unmatched. This CDR3 is 18 amino acids long. TCRdb re-analysed the 5' RACE reads in MiXCR, keeping a single row per CDR3 protein. The sample has 450,000 or so distinct CDR3 sequences, 20% seen once. The chain couples TRBV5-6 to TRBJ2-1; 8 bases align to TRBD1. The specimen sequenced was PBMCs or a T cell subset sorted from them (not recorded which). This receptor was identified in an adult woman who had mild COVID-19 (a few samples of this study predate the infection). Cell type and time point are not known. The CDR3 is CASSFTTGVSRGLNEQFF. CDR3 nucleotides: TGTGCCAGCAGCTTTACGACGGGTGTTTCCAGGGGGCTCAATGAGCAGTTCTTC.